What follows describes a single TCR beta chain. This table comes from immunoSEQ multiplex PCR, and its TCRdb copy is limited to in-frame clones, with some not included. The data show around 120,000 clones, with more than 80% seen just once and 1.1% held by the top ten. These data come from a study of control samples from healthy donors and cancer patients. J was trimmed by 0 bases and V by 2 bases; bases with no gene match: 7. The CDR3 runs to 17 residues. CDR1 SGDLS and CDR2 YYNGEE come from the germline V gene. The TCR comes from a woman aged 45-65 years with colorectal cancer. This chain joins TRBV9 and TRBJ2-3, with 9 bases that match TRBD2. Sequenced: PBMCs. This CDR3 is CASSVYLSGGSTDTQYF. CDR3 in DNA: TGTGCCAGCAGCGTGTACCTTAGCGGGGGAAGCACAGATACGCAGTATTTT.